The T cell receptor (beta chain) described here comes from a study of Ad26.COV2.S vaccination and SARS-CoV-2 variants. Background on the study: Once, or twice with 56 days between doses, Ad26.COV2.S was given intramuscularly.

Findings and limits, study-wide: Vaccine recipients had higher spike-specific TCR breadth than placebo recipients.

CDR1 is LGHNA, CDR2 YSLEER, per germline. J lost 2 bases, V lost 1 base, and 15 bases had no gene match. CDR3 length: 19 amino acids. As for treatment: some 20 received Ad26.COV2.S at low or high dose, single or two shots; about 5 received placebo; per-sample allocation not given. Day 63 after the first injection of vaccine or placebo was the sampling time. Turning to this clone: The antigen is unknown.

Sequenced by immunoSEQ multiplex PCR; TCRdb stores in-frame clones only, minus some. This sample has approximately 280,000 clones, with around 87% found just once. This chain connects TRBV4-3 to TRBJ1-2; 8 bases match TRBD1. This clonotype originated in a person between 18 and 65 years old who received the Ad26.COV2.S COVID-19 vaccine or a placebo. The input for sequencing was peripheral blood, taken in a trial of Ad26.COV2.S vaccine versus placebo. In nucleotides, the CDR3 is TGCGCCAGCAGCCAAGGATTTCAGGGGGCGCGAGGTACCAACTATGGCTACACCTTC. Residues: CASSQGFQGARGTNYGYTF.